This is a list of T cell receptor beta chains from one sample in a study of blood T cell repertoires in COVID-19. TCRdb keeps only in-frame clones here, not all; method: immunoSEQ multiplex PCR. This sample has 150,000 to 200,000 clones, with roughly 80% found just once. The sequenced sample consisted of PBMCs or T cells enriched from blood (not recorded which). These receptor sequences come from a woman aged 45-59 years who had recovered from COVID-19. Both conserved end residues are part of each CDR3. D genes are given only for firm matches. Clone size, where shown, is once, few, many, or a class for clones that have expanded.

size,J,V,D,length,CDR3,DNA
.,TRBJ1-3,TRBV7-9,TRBD1,16,CASRGPTGGSGNTIYF,TGTGCCAGCAGGGGACCCACAGGGGGGTCTGGAAACACCATATATTTT
.,TRBJ2-1,TRBV7-2,TRBD2,14,CASTRLAGDNEQFF,TGTGCCAGCACCCGACTAGCGGGAGACAATGAGCAGTTCTTC
.,TRBJ2-2,TRBV5-1,.,15,CASSLLGGEAGELFF,TGCGCCAGCAGCTTGTTAGGCGGGGAGGCCGGGGAGCTGTTTTTT
.,TRBJ2-3,TRBV2,TRBD2,16,CASSEEGLAGVDTQYF,TGTGCCAGCAGTGAAGAAGGACTAGCGGGAGTAGATACGCAGTATTTT
.,TRBJ2-1,TRBV5-5,TRBD1,15,CASSLATGMVDEQFF,TGTGCCAGCAGCTTGGCGACAGGGATGGTGGATGAGCAGTTCTTC
.,TRBJ2-1,TRBV6-5,TRBD1,14,CASSFGTGVNEQFF,TGTGCCAGCAGTTTCGGGACAGGGGTCAATGAGCAGTTCTTC
.,TRBJ1-2,TRBV7-9,.,18,CASSLAGDSSGYDYGYTF,TGTGCCAGCAGTCTAGCTGGGGATTCAAGTGGGTACGACTATGGCTACACCTTC
.,TRBJ2-1,TRBV7-9,TRBD2,18,CASSPRPGGAGKYNEQFF,TGTGCCAGCAGCCCTCGACCGGGGGGGGCCGGCAAATACAATGAGCAGTTCTTC
.,TRBJ1-2,TRBV19,.,14,CASSPSGANYGYTF,TGTGCCAGTAGTCCTAGCGGGGCTAACTATGGCTACACCTTC
few,TRBJ2-7,TRBV18,TRBD2,15,CASSAGLAGEGEQYF,TGTGCCAGCTCAGCGGGACTAGCGGGAGAAGGGGAGCAGTACTTC
.,TRBJ2-1,TRBV11-3,.,12,CASSPDGGEQFF,TGTGCCAGCAGCCCCGACGGAGGTGAGCAGTTCTTC
few,TRBJ2-1,TRBV5-1,.,15,CASSLDWSSYNEQFF,TGCGCCAGCAGCTTGGACTGGAGCTCCTACAATGAGCAGTTCTTC
.,TRBJ1-1,TRBV2,TRBD1,13,CASMDRLNTEAFF,TGTGCCAGCATGGACAGGCTGAACACTGAAGCTTTCTTT
.,TRBJ2-2,TRBV7-2,.,14,CASSLGQPTGELFF,TGTGCCAGCAGCCTGGGACAACCCACCGGGGAGCTGTTTTTT
.,TRBJ2-7,TRBV5-5,.,13,CASSLGGGGEQYF,TGTGCCAGCAGCTTGGGGGGGGGCGGCGAGCAGTACTTC
.,TRBJ2-3,TRBV3-1/TRBV3-2,TRBD2,21,CASSHDWGAGGAGSSTDTQYF,TGTGCCAGCAGCCACGATTGGGGAGCGGGAGGCGCCGGATCTAGCACAGATACGCAGTATTTT
.,TRBJ2-7,TRBV28,TRBD2,14,CASRDSGRRGEQYF,TGTGCCAGCAGGGATAGCGGGAGACGTGGCGAGCAGTACTTC
.,TRBJ1-2,TRBV6-5,.,14,CASSYSNSYYGYTF,TGTGCCAGCAGTTACTCGAACAGTTACTATGGCTACACCTTC
.,TRBJ1-3,TRBV5-1,.,17,CASRDGGLGNSGNTIYF,TGCGCCAGCAGGGACGGGGGGCTGGGAAACTCTGGAAACACCATATATTTT
.,TRBJ2-3,TRBV19,TRBD2,15,CASSPGTTRTNTQYF,TGTGCCAGTAGTCCCGGGACTACACGCACGAATACGCAGTATTTT
.,TRBJ2-3,TRBV7-3,TRBD2,15,CASSSGGLVLDTQYF,TGTGCCAGCAGCTCGGGCGGACTAGTCTTAGATACGCAGTATTTT
.,TRBJ1-5,TRBV6-1,.,13,CASSEYGNQPQHF,TGTGCCAGCAGTGAATATGGCAATCAGCCCCAGCATTTT
.,TRBJ2-2,TRBV11-3,TRBD2,16,CASSLGVAGGAGELFF,TGTGCCAGCAGCTTGGGGGTTGCGGGAGGGGCCGGGGAGCTGTTTTTT